This T cell receptor (beta chain) was observed in a study of blood T cell repertoires in COVID-19. In the study overall: The analysed material was cDNA or gDNA that came from T cells, B-cell-depleted T cells, or PBMCs.

In the original workflow: Researchers report that nucleated cell counts were estimated from reference gene primer amplification. Profiling relied on immunoSEQ multiplex PCR, and the TCRdb table lists in-frame clones only, not all of them. D and trimming were read from the DNA, whereas the V and J calls and clone size are those reported in that table. The table lists just over 85,000 clones, approximately 90% of them singletons. This sequence originates from a man aged 45-65 years with acute or convalescent COVID-19. The sequenced sample was peripheral blood.

The CDR3 region is CASSDGSYYGYTF. The CDR3, as DNA: TGTGCCAGCAGTGACGGGTCGTACTATGGCTACACCTTC. The chain combines TRBV6-1 with TRBJ1-2; D is uncertain. The germline CDR1 and CDR2 sequences are MNHNS and SASEGT. The CDR3 runs 13 residues. V was cut by 3 bases and J by 3 bases, with 8 bases left in between.